Listed below are T cell receptor beta chains from one sample, sequenced in a study of blood T cell repertoires in COVID-19. Clones were read by immunoSEQ multiplex PCR, and TCRdb kept only the in-frame ones, dropping some. The profile shows fewer than 350,000 clones, 89% of them singletons. Material: PBMCs or T cells enriched from blood (not recorded which). These receptors were obtained from a woman in her 40s who had recovered from COVID-19. The CDR3 runs from the conserved cysteine through the conserved F or W. Each record gives: D gene, J gene, clone size, V gene, CDR3 length, CDR3 DNA, CDR3 protein. The D gene is left open where the match is weak. Expanded clones are given a class, and other clones once, few, many or no size at all.

NA TRBJ2-3 NA TRBV18 12 TGTGCCAGCTCACTAACGGGGGATACGCAGTATTTT CASSLTGDTQYF
TRBD2 TRBJ2-3 few TRBV18 14 TGTGCCAGCTCACCGGGACTACGGGGTGATACGCAGTATTTT CASSPGLRGDTQYF
TRBD1 TRBJ1-2 NA TRBV18 15 TGTGCCAGCTCACCTGGACAGGGGGGGCACTATGGCTACACCTTC CASSPGQGGHYGYTF
NA TRBJ1-2 NA TRBV28 14 TGTGCCAGCATTAACTGGGGGCTTGACTATGGCTACACCTTC CASINWGLDYGYTF
NA TRBJ1-2 NA TRBV27 15 TGTGCCAGCAGTTTACGGTCTAGCTCTAACTATGGCTACACCTTC CASSLRSSSNYGYTF
TRBD1 TRBJ2-5 NA TRBV7-7 16 TGTGCTAGCAGCTCTCGTCGGACAGGGGGCGGAGAGACCCAGTACTTC CASSSRRTGGGETQYF
NA TRBJ2-1 NA TRBV24-1 11 TGTGCCACCAGCGTTAGCGGTGAGCAGTTCTTC CATSVSGEQFF
TRBD1 TRBJ2-1 NA TRBV24-1 15 TGTGCCACCAGTGATTTCCAGACAGGGCTCGATGAGCAGTTCTTC CATSDFQTGLDEQFF
NA TRBJ2-1 NA TRBV15 15 TGTGCCACCAGCGCGCGGGTTAGCTCCTACAATGAGCAGTTCTTC CATSARVSSYNEQFF
TRBD2 TRBJ2-5 NA TRBV4-3 18 TGCGCCAGCAGCCAAGATTGGGGTGCGGGGGGTCGCCAAGAGACCCAGTACTTC CASSQDWGAGGRQETQYF
NA TRBJ2-1 NA TRBV6-5 15 TGTGCCAGCAGTTATACTCCCCTAAGAGTCAATGAGCAGTTCTTC CASSYTPLRVNEQFF
TRBD1 TRBJ1-2 few TRBV11-2 16 TGTGCCAGCAGCTTCAAGAGGGGACAGGGTCTATCTGTCTACACCTTC CASSFKRGQGLSVYTF
TRBD2 TRBJ2-5 NA TRBV11-1 14 TGTGCCAGCAGCTATAGCGGGGGAAAAGAGACCCAGTACTTC CASSYSGGKETQYF
NA TRBJ1-1 NA TRBV30 14 TGTGCCTGGAGGACCCCACAGCCGAACACTGAAGCTTTCTTT CAWRTPQPNTEAFF
NA TRBJ2-5 NA TRBV7-9 13 TGTGCCAGCAGCTTACAGGGACAAGAGACCCAGTACTTC CASSLQGQETQYF
NA TRBJ1-4 NA TRBV28 15 TGTGCCAGCAGTTTATTATCCGGGATTAATGAAAAACTGTTTTTT CASSLLSGINEKLFF
NA TRBJ2-6 NA TRBV11-3 15 TGTGCCAGCAGCTTGACACTCTCTGGGGCCAACGTCCTGACTTTC CASSLTLSGANVLTF
TRBD2 TRBJ2-3 NA TRBV15 18 TGTGCCACCAGCAGAGATCAACTAGCGGGAGGTGTCACAGATACGCAGTATTTT CATSRDQLAGGVTDTQYF
TRBD1 TRBJ1-2 NA TRBV6-5 13 TGTGCCAGCCGGGACAGATCTAACTATGGCTACACCTTC CASRDRSNYGYTF
TRBD1 TRBJ1-4 NA TRBV30 13 TGTGCCTGTTCCAGGGGGCGCGACGAAAAACTGTTTTTT CACSRGRDEKLFF
TRBD1 TRBJ2-2 NA TRBV9 14 TGTGCCAGCAGCGGCGGGACAGGGACCGGGGAGCTGTTTTTT CASSGGTGTGELFF
NA TRBJ1-2 NA TRBV4-3 15 TGCGCCAGCAGCCAAGATCTAACGCAGGATCGGGGCTACACCTTC CASSQDLTQDRGYTF
TRBD1 TRBJ1-4 NA TRBV29-1 15 TGCAGCGTTACTGCCCCCGGGACAGGGTTAGGGAAACTGTTTTTT CSVTAPGTGLGKLFF
NA TRBJ1-1 few TRBV27 13 TGTGCCAGCAGCCTTAGAGGAGGGGATGAAGCTTTCTTT CASSLRGGDEAFF
NA TRBJ2-2 once TRBV4-1 14 TGCGCCAGCAGCCAAGCGTGGGCCACCGGGGAGCTGTTTTTT CASSQAWATGELFF
NA TRBJ1-1 NA TRBV29-1 13 TGCAGCGTTGATGGAGGGGGGGGCACTGAAGCTTTCTTT CSVDGGGGTEAFF
NA TRBJ1-5 NA TRBV19 14 TGTGCCAGTAGTATAGGGGACTTCAATCAGCCCCAGCATTTT CASSIGDFNQPQHF
TRBD1 TRBJ1-1 NA TRBV28 15 TGTGCCAGCAGACCGACAGGGGTTGGGAACACTGAAGCTTTCTTT CASRPTGVGNTEAFF
NA TRBJ2-5 NA TRBV11-2 14 TGTGCCAGCAGCATCCTGGGGGCAGGGGCGACCCAGTACTTC CASSILGAGATQYF
NA TRBJ2-3 few TRBV29-1 14 TGCAGCGTGATCGGACTCGGTGCAACAGATACGCAGTATTTT CSVIGLGATDTQYF
TRBD2 TRBJ2-6 NA TRBV2 17 TGTGCCAGCAGTGAAATAGCGGGAGGGCCTGGGGCCAACGTCCTGACTTTC CASSEIAGGPGANVLTF
NA TRBJ2-5 NA TRBV6-6 15 TGTGCCAGCAGTTACCTTGACAGGTTTGCAGAGACCCAGTACTTC CASSYLDRFAETQYF
TRBD1 TRBJ2-2 NA TRBV28 15 TGTGCCAGCAGGCCAGGGGACAGGTTAACCGGGGAGCTGTTTTTT CASRPGDRLTGELFF
NA TRBJ2-1 NA TRBV9 13 TGTGCCAGCAGCGTAAAAGCTTACAATGAGCAGTTCTTC CASSVKAYNEQFF
TRBD1 TRBJ2-7 NA TRBV3-1/TRBV3-2 14 TGTGCCAGCAGCCTTACAGGGGATCGCAACGAGCAGTACTTC CASSLTGDRNEQYF
TRBD2 TRBJ2-5 NA TRBV5-1 16 TGCGCCAGCAGCCCCGGAGGGACTAGCGGGAGGGAGACCCAGTACTTC CASSPGGTSGRETQYF
TRBD1 TRBJ2-7 NA TRBV27 15 TGTGCCAGCAGTGGGGACAGGGTTGGCTCCTACGAGCAGTACTTC CASSGDRVGSYEQYF
TRBD1 TRBJ2-2 NA TRBV19 15 TGTGCCAGTAGTAAGCAGGGGGCAAGCACCGGGGAGCTGTTTTTT CASSKQGASTGELFF
NA TRBJ2-7 NA TRBV6-2/TRBV6-3 15 TGTGCCAGCAGTTACGGCGCAGGCCCTCCCTACGAGCAGTACTTC CASSYGAGPPYEQYF
TRBD1 TRBJ1-5 once TRBV10-3 15 TGTGCCATCAGTAAGACAGGGGGGAGCAATCAGCCCCAGCATTTT CAISKTGGSNQPQHF
TRBD2 TRBJ2-5 NA TRBV11-3 15 TGTGCCAGCAGCTTTACTAGCGGGGTAGATGAGACCCAGTACTTC CASSFTSGVDETQYF
NA TRBJ2-5 NA TRBV28 11 TGTGCCAGCAGTCCTATAGAGACCCAGTACTTC CASSPIETQYF
TRBD1 TRBJ1-5 few TRBV2 15 TGTGCCAGCAGTCCGACAGGGTATGACAATCAGCCCCAGCATTTT CASSPTGYDNQPQHF
NA TRBJ2-7 NA TRBV10-3 14 TGTGCCATCAGTGAAAACGGGGGGCCGTACGAGCAGTACTTC CAISENGGPYEQYF
TRBD2 TRBJ2-7 NA TRBV7-2 13 TGTGCCAGCAGCTTACTGGGAGGGGACGAGCAGTACTTC CASSLLGGDEQYF
TRBD1 TRBJ2-2 NA TRBV7-6 15 TGTGCCAGCAGCTTAGGCCCAGGGGGACCCGGGGAGCTGTTTTTT CASSLGPGGPGELFF